These 2 T cell receptor beta chains share one sample of origin, sequenced in a study of blood T cell repertoires in COVID-19. Profiled with immunoSEQ multiplex PCR; TCRdb holds only in-frame clones, not every one. The table includes 150,000 to 160,000 clones, approximately 80% detected once. Sequencing used peripheral blood. The receptors were gathered from a woman between 55 and 75 years old with acute or convalescent COVID-19.

This chain connects TRBV3-1 (or the pseudogene TRBV3-2) to TRBJ1-6; tentatively, D is TRBD1 (6 bases). V lost 3 bases, J lost 6 bases, and 9 bases lay in between. The CDR3 covers 14 residues. Germline assignment: CDR1 LGHDT and CDR2 YNNKEL (reference sequence). The CDR3 protein is CASSHGQSNSPLHF. In DNA form, the CDR3 reads TGTGCCAGCAGCCACGGACAGAGTAATTCACCCCTCCACTTT.

This chain joins TRBV2 and TRBJ1-5, with D tentatively TRBD1 (5 bases). CDR1 and CDR2 from the germline V gene are SNHLY and FYNNEI. V lost 6 bases and J 4 bases, leaving 13 bases between the germline ends. This CDR3 has 14 amino acids. The CDR3 bases are TGTGCCAGCAGAGCAGGGTCGGGTAATCAGCCCCAGCATTTT. It yields the protein CASRAGSGNQPQHF. The whole variable domain, filled in from reference TRBV2 and TRBJ1-5, reads EPEVTQTPSHQVTQMGQEVILRCVPISNHLYFYWYRQILGQKVEFLVSFYNNEISEKSEIFDDQFSVERPDGSNFTLKIRSTKLEDSAMYFCASRAGSGNQPQHFGDGTRLSIL.